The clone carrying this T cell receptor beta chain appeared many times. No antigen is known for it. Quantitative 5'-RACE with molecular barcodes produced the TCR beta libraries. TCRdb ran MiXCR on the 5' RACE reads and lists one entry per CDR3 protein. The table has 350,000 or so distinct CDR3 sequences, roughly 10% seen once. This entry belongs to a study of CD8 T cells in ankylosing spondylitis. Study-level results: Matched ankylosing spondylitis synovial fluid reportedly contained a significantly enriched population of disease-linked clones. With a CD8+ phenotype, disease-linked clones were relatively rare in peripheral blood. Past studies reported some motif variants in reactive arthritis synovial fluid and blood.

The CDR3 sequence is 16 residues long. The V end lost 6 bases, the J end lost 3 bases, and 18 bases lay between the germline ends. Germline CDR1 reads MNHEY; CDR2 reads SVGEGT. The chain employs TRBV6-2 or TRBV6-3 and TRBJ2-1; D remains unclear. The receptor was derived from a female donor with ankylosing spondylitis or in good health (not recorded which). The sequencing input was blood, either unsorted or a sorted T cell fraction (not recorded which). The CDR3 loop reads CASSPDTDRFYNEQFF. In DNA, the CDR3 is TGTGCCAGCAGCCCCGACACGGACCGCTTCTACAATGAGCAGTTCTTC.